Listed below are T cell receptor beta chains from one sample, sequenced in a study of blood T cell repertoires in COVID-19. Profiled with immunoSEQ multiplex PCR; TCRdb holds only in-frame clones, not every one. The sample holds more than 95,000 clones, 85% to 90% seen once. Sequencing was performed on peripheral blood. The receptor source for this set is a middle-aged man with acute or convalescent COVID-19. CDR3s include the opening cysteine and the closing phenylalanine or tryptophan. Fields, in order: J gene, V gene, clone size, D gene, CDR3 protein, CDR3 DNA. The D gene is left open where the match is weak. Only part of the rows carry a size: once, few, many, or a class if the clone is expanded.

j_call: TRBJ1-6
v_call: TRBV18
clone_size: once
d_call: .
cdr3_aa: CASSPQGGSPLHF
cdr3_nt: TGTGCCAGCTCACCTCAAGGCGGATCACCCCTCCACTTT

j_call: TRBJ2-1
v_call: TRBV19
clone_size: .
d_call: TRBD2
cdr3_aa: CATNWGGVAHNEQFF
cdr3_nt: TGTGCCACCAATTGGGGAGGGGTGGCTCACAATGAGCAGTTCTTC

j_call: TRBJ1-1
v_call: TRBV5-4
clone_size: .
d_call: TRBD1
cdr3_aa: CASSLTGGGSTEAFF
cdr3_nt: TGTGCCAGCAGCTTGACAGGGGGTGGGAGCACTGAAGCTTTCTTT

j_call: TRBJ2-2
v_call: TRBV12-2
clone_size: .
d_call: .
cdr3_aa: CASRLEGSGRAGTGELFF
cdr3_nt: TGTGCAAGTCGCTTAGAAGGTTCCGGGAGGGCCGGAACCGGGGAGCTGTTTTTT

j_call: TRBJ2-3
v_call: TRBV5-1
clone_size: .
d_call: .
cdr3_aa: CASESSPSTDTQYF
cdr3_nt: TGCGCCAGCGAGTCAAGTCCTAGCACAGATACGCAGTATTTT

j_call: TRBJ2-3
v_call: TRBV6-5
clone_size: .
d_call: TRBD2
cdr3_aa: CATVAGLSTDTQYF
cdr3_nt: TGTGCCACGGTAGCGGGCCTGAGCACAGATACGCAGTATTTT

j_call: TRBJ1-3
v_call: TRBV6-5
clone_size: .
d_call: .
cdr3_aa: CASRLGNTIYF
cdr3_nt: TGTGCCAGCAGACTTGGAAACACCATATATTTT

j_call: TRBJ2-1
v_call: TRBV25-1
clone_size: .
d_call: .
cdr3_aa: CATRTGYNEQFF
cdr3_nt: TGTGCCACCCGCACAGGATACAATGAGCAGTTCTTC

j_call: TRBJ2-7
v_call: TRBV5-1
clone_size: .
d_call: .
cdr3_aa: CASSAAGVPNEQYF
cdr3_nt: TGCGCCAGCAGCGCGGCAGGGGTTCCCAACGAGCAGTACTTC

j_call: TRBJ2-3
v_call: TRBV29-1
clone_size: .
d_call: TRBD2
cdr3_aa: CSVDGGLAGGDTQYF
cdr3_nt: TGCAGCGTTGATGGGGGACTAGCGGGAGGAGATACGCAGTATTTT

j_call: TRBJ1-5
v_call: TRBV11-2
clone_size: .
d_call: TRBD1
cdr3_aa: CASSLAPRTGEGNQPQHF
cdr3_nt: TGTGCCAGCAGCTTAGCCCCCCGGACAGGGGAGGGCAATCAGCCCCAGCATTTT

j_call: TRBJ1-4
v_call: TRBV2
clone_size: once
d_call: .
cdr3_aa: CASQRLNEKLFF
cdr3_nt: TGTGCCAGCCAGAGGCTTAATGAAAAACTGTTTTTT

j_call: TRBJ2-7
v_call: TRBV3-1/TRBV3-2
clone_size: .
d_call: TRBD2
cdr3_aa: CASSFSGAYEQYF
cdr3_nt: TGTGCCAGCAGTTTCAGCGGGGCCTACGAGCAGTACTTC

j_call: TRBJ2-1
v_call: TRBV29-1
clone_size: .
d_call: TRBD2
cdr3_aa: CSASGGRIYNEQFF
cdr3_nt: TGCAGCGCCTCGGGGGGGAGGATATACAATGAGCAGTTCTTC

j_call: TRBJ1-5
v_call: TRBV27
clone_size: .
d_call: TRBD1
cdr3_aa: CASSLFGTGGGQPQHF
cdr3_nt: TGTGCCAGCAGTTTATTCGGGACAGGGGGGGGTCAGCCCCAGCATTTT

j_call: TRBJ2-5
v_call: TRBV4-1
clone_size: .
d_call: .
cdr3_aa: CASSQDPPGEETQYF
cdr3_nt: TGCGCCAGCAGCCAAGATCCCCCAGGGGAAGAGACCCAGTACTTC

j_call: TRBJ1-6
v_call: TRBV2
clone_size: .
d_call: .
cdr3_aa: CASPMDSSYNSPLHF
cdr3_nt: TGTGCCAGCCCAATGGACAGCTCCTATAATTCACCCCTCCACTTT

j_call: TRBJ2-5
v_call: TRBV29-1
clone_size: .
d_call: TRBD1
cdr3_aa: CSVEATPPNQERDSQETQYF
cdr3_nt: TGCAGCGTTGAAGCAACGCCTCCCAACCAAGAACGGGACAGCCAAGAGACCCAGTACTTC

j_call: TRBJ2-1
v_call: TRBV3-1/TRBV3-2
clone_size: .
d_call: .
cdr3_aa: CASSQVAREQFF
cdr3_nt: TGTGCCAGCAGCCAAGTGGCCAGGGAGCAGTTCTTC

j_call: TRBJ2-5
v_call: TRBV6-5
clone_size: once
d_call: .
cdr3_aa: CASSFSGGGETQYF
cdr3_nt: TGTGCCAGCAGTTTCTCCGGGGGTGGCGAGACCCAGTACTTC

j_call: TRBJ1-6
v_call: TRBV28
clone_size: .
d_call: .
cdr3_aa: CASSLIWGALHF
cdr3_nt: TGTGCCAGCAGTTTAATCTGGGGGGCCCTCCACTTT

j_call: TRBJ2-5
v_call: TRBV18
clone_size: .
d_call: .
cdr3_aa: CASSPTGPQETQYF
cdr3_nt: TGTGCCAGCTCACCGACAGGTCCACAAGAGACCCAGTACTTC

j_call: TRBJ1-5
v_call: TRBV24-1
clone_size: .
d_call: .
cdr3_aa: CATSDSGPNQPQHF
cdr3_nt: TGTGCCACCAGTGATTCAGGGCCTAATCAGCCCCAGCATTTT

j_call: TRBJ2-6
v_call: TRBV2
clone_size: .
d_call: .
cdr3_aa: CASSSQGGGANVLTF
cdr3_nt: TGTGCCAGCAGTTCACAGGGTGGTGGGGCCAACGTCCTGACTTTC

j_call: TRBJ2-1
v_call: TRBV29-1
clone_size: .
d_call: TRBD1
cdr3_aa: CSVTPGTGTRSYNEQFF
cdr3_nt: TGCAGCGTTACCCCCGGGACAGGGACTCGCTCCTACAATGAGCAGTTCTTC

j_call: TRBJ2-7
v_call: TRBV5-1
clone_size: .
d_call: .
cdr3_aa: CASSLVPRYEQYF
cdr3_nt: TGCGCCAGCAGCTTGGTTCCTAGGTACGAGCAGTACTTC

j_call: TRBJ2-5
v_call: TRBV11-2
clone_size: once
d_call: TRBD2
cdr3_aa: CASSPRRTSGFQETQYF
cdr3_nt: TGTGCCAGCAGCCCCCGAAGGACTAGCGGTTTCCAAGAGACCCAGTACTTC

j_call: TRBJ2-6
v_call: TRBV19
clone_size: .
d_call: .
cdr3_aa: CASSIMWGPAGANVLTF
cdr3_nt: TGTGCCAGTAGTATTATGTGGGGCCCGGCTGGGGCCAACGTCCTGACTTTC

j_call: TRBJ1-3
v_call: TRBV2
clone_size: .
d_call: .
cdr3_aa: CASSEGWASSGNTIYF
cdr3_nt: TGTGCCAGCAGTGAAGGCTGGGCCAGTTCTGGAAACACCATATATTTT

j_call: TRBJ1-1
v_call: TRBV11-3
clone_size: .
d_call: TRBD1
cdr3_aa: CASSAGQGTEAFF
cdr3_nt: TGTGCCAGCAGCGCGGGACAGGGGACTGAAGCTTTCTTT

j_call: TRBJ2-7
v_call: TRBV5-5
clone_size: .
d_call: .
cdr3_aa: CASSFPFSYEQYF
cdr3_nt: TGTGCCAGCAGCTTTCCATTCTCCTACGAGCAGTACTTC

j_call: TRBJ2-7
v_call: TRBV6-5
clone_size: .
d_call: TRBD2
cdr3_aa: CASSSRLAGKVYEQYF
cdr3_nt: TGTGCCAGCAGTTCTCGACTAGCGGGAAAGGTCTACGAGCAGTACTTC

j_call: TRBJ2-2
v_call: TRBV5-6
clone_size: .
d_call: TRBD1
cdr3_aa: CASSFGTGRGGELFF
cdr3_nt: TGTGCCAGCAGCTTCGGGACAGGGCGTGGCGGGGAGCTGTTTTTT

j_call: TRBJ2-7
v_call: TRBV7-2
clone_size: .
d_call: TRBD2
cdr3_aa: CASSLSAGGYEQYF
cdr3_nt: TGTGCCAGCAGCTTATCAGCGGGAGGTTACGAGCAGTACTTC

j_call: TRBJ2-2
v_call: TRBV9
clone_size: .
d_call: TRBD2
cdr3_aa: CASSVATSGLAVNTGELFF
cdr3_nt: TGTGCCAGCAGCGTAGCTACCTCGGGACTAGCGGTAAACACCGGGGAGCTGTTTTTT

j_call: TRBJ1-1
v_call: TRBV5-4
clone_size: once
d_call: .
cdr3_aa: CASSPPGGRNTEAFF
cdr3_nt: TGTGCCAGCAGCCCCCCGGGAGGGCGGAACACTGAAGCTTTCTTT

j_call: TRBJ2-3
v_call: TRBV21-1
clone_size: .
d_call: .
cdr3_aa: CASIKGTGNSTDTQYF
cdr3_nt: TGTGCCAGCATCAAAGGGACAGGGAATAGCACAGATACGCAGTATTTT

j_call: TRBJ1-5
v_call: TRBV10-3
clone_size: .
d_call: TRBD1
cdr3_aa: CAISGRDSSNQPQHF
cdr3_nt: TGTGCCATCAGTGGCCGGGACAGCTCCAATCAGCCCCAGCATTTT